This TCR beta chain comes out of a study of T cells in localized non-small cell lung cancer. This clone was recorded once. The target antigen is unknown. Clones were read by immunoSEQ multiplex PCR, and TCRdb kept only the in-frame ones, dropping some. This table holds 13,000 or so clones, roughly nine tenths found once. Points from the study as a whole: Appearing in adjacent lung were a median roughly 59 of the top 100 tumor clones. Uninvolved adjacent lung had higher T cell clonality than tumor and all other tissues. Heterogeneity stays possible, as sequencing covered only one tumor region. Higher blood T cell density went with longer overall survival.

CDR1 is MNHEY, CDR2 SMNVEV, per germline (reference sequence). CDR3 length equals 13 residues. Trimming left V 1 base short and J 1 base short, with 4 bases between. This clonotype originated in a man between 40 and 70 years old with stage III lung adenocarcinoma. The rearrangement joins TRBV27 to TRBJ1-1; D unresolved. The sample consisted of peripheral blood mononuclear cells, taken before any cancer treatment. CDR3 bases: TGTGCCAGCAGTTTATATCAGAACACTGAAGCTTTCTTT. It specifies CASSLYQNTEAFF.